The source of this TCR beta chain is a study of OX40 agonist ivuxolimab in advanced cancers. For the study at large: Ivuxolimab is a fully human IgG2 antibody that activates OX40 (CD134). The dose-escalation cohort had hepatocellular carcinoma, melanoma, renal cell or head and neck cancer. The study's findings and limits: Within 6 weeks, CD4+ and CD8+ blood T cells expanded clonally at 0.1 to 3.0 mg/kg.

The CDR3 spans 15 residues. Trimming removed 3 bases from V and 0 bases from J, with 10 bases in between. CDR1 SGHAT and CDR2 FQNNGV come from the germline V gene. A history of autoimmune disease or systemic immunosuppression excluded patients. A word on this clone: Its antigen remains unknown.

Data came from immunoSEQ multiplex PCR; TCRdb stores just in-frame clones and leaves some out. The sample shows more than 10,000 clones, 67% of them seen only once. Sequencing used CD4+ or CD8+ T cells sorted from blood, obtained in a trial of the OX40 agonist ivuxolimab. This clonotype originated in an adult with an advanced solid tumor such as melanoma, head and neck, liver or kidney cancer. The chain links TRBV11-2 to TRBJ2-3; perhaps D is TRBD1 or TRBD2 (5 bases each). DNA of the CDR3: TGTGCCAGCAGCTTGGGACCTTTTAGCACAGATACGCAGTATTTT. It translates to CASSLGPFSTDTQYF.